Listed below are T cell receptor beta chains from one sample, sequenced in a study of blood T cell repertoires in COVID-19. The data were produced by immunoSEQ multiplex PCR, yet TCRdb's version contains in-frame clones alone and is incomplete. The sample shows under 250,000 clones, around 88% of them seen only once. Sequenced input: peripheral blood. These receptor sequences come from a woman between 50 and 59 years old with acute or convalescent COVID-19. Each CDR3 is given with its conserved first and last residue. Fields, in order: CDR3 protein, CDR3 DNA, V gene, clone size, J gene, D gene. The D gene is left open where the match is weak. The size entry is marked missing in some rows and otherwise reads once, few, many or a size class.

CDR3aa: CASSLGAGGFQGTQYF
CDR3nt: TGTGCCAGCAGCCTAGGAGCGGGAGGCTTCCAGGGGACCCAGTACTTC
v_gene: TRBV7-2
abundance: .
j_gene: TRBJ2-5
d_gene: TRBD2

CDR3aa: CASTPENPLIRVLNTEAFF
CDR3nt: TGTGCCAGCACCCCCGAGAACCCGTTAATCAGGGTACTGAACACTGAAGCTTTCTTT
v_gene: TRBV7-3
abundance: .
j_gene: TRBJ1-1
d_gene: .

CDR3aa: CASSIGQGGYQPQHF
CDR3nt: TGTGCCAGTAGTATAGGGCAGGGGGGTTATCAGCCCCAGCATTTT
v_gene: TRBV19
abundance: once
j_gene: TRBJ1-5
d_gene: TRBD1

CDR3aa: CASSRTSGNNEQFF
CDR3nt: TGTGCCAGCAGCCGGACTAGCGGGAACAATGAGCAGTTCTTC
v_gene: TRBV7-2
abundance: .
j_gene: TRBJ2-1
d_gene: TRBD2

CDR3aa: CATNSGRAVDTQYF
CDR3nt: TGTGCCACCAATAGCGGGAGGGCGGTAGATACGCAGTATTTT
v_gene: TRBV6-5
abundance: .
j_gene: TRBJ2-3
d_gene: TRBD2

CDR3aa: CASSEFGDTQYF
CDR3nt: TGTGCCAGCAGTGAATTCGGAGATACGCAGTATTTT
v_gene: TRBV25-1
abundance: .
j_gene: TRBJ2-3
d_gene: .

CDR3aa: CASSYAPAGDAETQYF
CDR3nt: TGTGCCAGCAGCTACGCCCCAGCGGGAGATGCCGAGACCCAGTACTTC
v_gene: TRBV5-5
abundance: .
j_gene: TRBJ2-5
d_gene: TRBD2

CDR3aa: CSASLAGRFSYGYTF
CDR3nt: TGCAGTGCTAGTCTGGCAGGGCGTTTTAGCTATGGCTACACCTTC
v_gene: TRBV20-1
abundance: .
j_gene: TRBJ1-2
d_gene: .

CDR3aa: CAWSRASGVLEQFF
CDR3nt: TGTGCCTGGAGTAGGGCTAGCGGGGTTCTTGAGCAGTTCTTC
v_gene: TRBV30
abundance: .
j_gene: TRBJ2-1
d_gene: TRBD2

CDR3aa: CASTFERHPQHF
CDR3nt: TGTGCCAGCACCTTCGAAAGACACCCCCAGCATTTT
v_gene: TRBV28
abundance: .
j_gene: TRBJ1-5
d_gene: .

CDR3aa: CASNRQGAANEKLFF
CDR3nt: TGTGCCAGCAACAGACAGGGGGCAGCTAATGAAAAACTGTTTTTT
v_gene: TRBV6-5
abundance: .
j_gene: TRBJ1-4
d_gene: TRBD1

CDR3aa: CAWNVWGGTEAFF
CDR3nt: TGTGCCTGGAATGTGTGGGGAGGGACTGAAGCTTTCTTT
v_gene: TRBV30
abundance: .
j_gene: TRBJ1-1
d_gene: .

CDR3aa: CASSWGLAGGRQYF
CDR3nt: TGTGCCAGCAGCTGGGGACTAGCGGGAGGGCGGCAGTACTTC
v_gene: TRBV11-2
abundance: .
j_gene: TRBJ2-7
d_gene: TRBD2

CDR3aa: CASSRTRAGTEAFF
CDR3nt: TGTGCCAGCAGCAGGACAAGGGCGGGGACTGAAGCTTTCTTT
v_gene: TRBV11-2
abundance: few
j_gene: TRBJ1-1
d_gene: .

CDR3aa: CASSLAGGPQSEAFF
CDR3nt: TGTGCCAGCAGCTTAGCAGGGGGCCCCCAGTCAGAAGCTTTCTTT
v_gene: TRBV11-2
abundance: .
j_gene: TRBJ1-1
d_gene: TRBD1

CDR3aa: CASRARGADTQYF
CDR3nt: TGTGCCAGCAGGGCTAGGGGTGCAGATACGCAGTATTTT
v_gene: TRBV3-1/TRBV3-2
abundance: .
j_gene: TRBJ2-3
d_gene: .

CDR3aa: CATSAPGGRTDTQYF
CDR3nt: TGTGCCACCAGCGCCCCAGGAGGACGCACAGATACGCAGTATTTT
v_gene: TRBV15
abundance: .
j_gene: TRBJ2-3
d_gene: .

CDR3aa: CASGAGVASYEQYF
CDR3nt: TGCGCCAGTGGGGCGGGGGTTGCCTCCTACGAGCAGTACTTC
v_gene: TRBV5-1
abundance: .
j_gene: TRBJ2-7
d_gene: TRBD2

CDR3aa: CASSWDRGEKLFF
CDR3nt: TGTGCCAGCAGTTGGGACAGGGGGGAAAAACTGTTTTTT
v_gene: TRBV12-3/TRBV12-4
abundance: .
j_gene: TRBJ1-4
d_gene: TRBD1

CDR3aa: CAISEVEQGANQPQHF
CDR3nt: TGTGCCATCAGTGAGGTCGAACAGGGGGCCAATCAGCCCCAGCATTTT
v_gene: TRBV10-3
abundance: .
j_gene: TRBJ1-5
d_gene: TRBD1